This is a list of T cell receptor beta chains from one sample in a study of OX40 agonist ivuxolimab in advanced cancers. Sequencing used immunoSEQ multiplex PCR; TCRdb keeps in-frame clones, though not all of them. This table holds about 18,000 clones, 80% to 90% found once. The sequencing used CD4+ or CD8+ T cells sorted from blood, collected in a trial of the OX40 agonist ivuxolimab. The receptors here all came from an adult with an advanced solid tumor such as melanoma, head and neck, liver or kidney cancer. Both conserved end residues are part of each CDR3. D genes are given only for firm matches. Rows may omit the clone size; those that give it use once, few, many or a size class.

d_gene,v_gene,j_gene,abundance,CDR3aa,CDR3nt
-,TRBV27,TRBJ1-5,-,CASSWGINQPQHF,TGTGCCAGCAGTTGGGGTATCAATCAGCCCCAGCATTTT
-,TRBV6-6,TRBJ2-1,-,CASMEPNGGEQFF,TGTGCCAGCATGGAGCCTAATGGTGGTGAGCAGTTCTTC
TRBD2,TRBV29-1,TRBJ2-7,-,CSVELAGESSYEQYF,TGCAGCGTTGAACTAGCGGGCGAGAGCTCCTACGAGCAGTACTTC
TRBD1,TRBV6-5,TRBJ1-6,-,CASSSRDSHSPLHF,TGTGCCAGCAGTTCTCGGGACAGTCATTCACCCCTCCACTTT
TRBD2,TRBV27,TRBJ2-7,-,CASRSWGGNEQYF,TGTGCCAGCAGATCCTGGGGAGGGAACGAGCAGTACTTC
TRBD2,TRBV13,TRBJ2-1,few,CASSPPTSGSSYNEQFF,TGTGCCAGCAGCCCCCCGACTAGCGGGAGCTCCTACAATGAGCAGTTCTTC
-,TRBV28,TRBJ2-3,-,CASSLNTQYF,TGTGCCAGCAGTCTCAATACGCAGTATTTT
-,TRBV18,TRBJ1-4,-,CASSPPVAEKLFF,TGTGCCAGCTCACCACCTGTGGCTGAAAAACTGTTTTTT
-,TRBV2,TRBJ2-1,-,CASTPLGSTSYNEQFF,TGTGCCAGCACTCCTCTAGGATCGACCTCCTACAATGAGCAGTTCTTC
-,TRBV2,TRBJ2-1,once,CASRGRRAGEQFF,TGTGCCAGCAGAGGTCGGAGAGCGGGTGAGCAGTTCTTC
-,TRBV25-1,TRBJ2-7,once,CASSEGQGPYEQYF,TGTGCCAGCAGTGAAGGGCAGGGGCCCTACGAGCAGTACTTC
TRBD2,TRBV4-1,TRBJ2-5,-,CASSNYPTGRGETQYF,TGCGCCAGCAGCAACTACCCTACCGGGAGGGGAGAGACCCAGTACTTC
TRBD2,TRBV28,TRBJ2-7,-,CASSSWTGRLAGGTTYEQYF,TGTGCCAGCAGTTCCTGGACAGGCCGGCTAGCGGGAGGCACCACTTACGAGCAGTACTTC
-,TRBV2,TRBJ2-2,-,CASQGGNTGELFF,TGTGCCAGCCAGGGGGGGAACACCGGGGAGCTGTTTTTT
TRBD1,TRBV29-1,TRBJ2-1,-,CSVLGWDSDNEQFF,TGCAGCGTACTTGGGTGGGACAGCGACAATGAGCAGTTCTTC
-,TRBV21-1,TRBJ1-5,-,CAREDRGDQPQHF,TGTGCCCGCGAGGACAGGGGCGATCAGCCCCAGCATTTT
TRBD2,TRBV27,TRBJ2-1,-,CASSWTGGAGNEQFF,TGTGCCAGCAGTTGGACCGGGGGGGCGGGGAATGAGCAGTTCTTC
-,TRBV21-1,TRBJ1-2,-,CASSKQGNYGYTF,TGTGCCAGCAGCAAACAGGGAAACTATGGCTACACCTTC
-,TRBV18,TRBJ1-1,-,CASSPPLEGMNTEAFF,TGTGCCAGCTCACCACCCCTTGAGGGAATGAACACTGAAGCTTTCTTT
TRBD2,TRBV6-4,TRBJ2-1,once,CASSTLAGAGGNEQFF,TGTGCCAGCAGTACCTTAGCGGGAGCCGGGGGAAATGAGCAGTTCTTC
-,TRBV7-9,TRBJ2-7,-,CASSPPIPYEQYF,TGTGCCAGCAGCCCACCGATCCCCTACGAGCAGTACTTC
-,TRBV30,TRBJ2-7,-,CAWGTWEQYF,TGTGCCTGGGGCACTTGGGAGCAGTACTTC
-,TRBV19,TRBJ1-5,-,CASSIGVGVFGVQPQHF,TGTGCCAGTAGTATTGGGGTTGGGGTGTTCGGCGTTCAGCCCCAGCATTTT
-,TRBV9,TRBJ2-3,-,CASSPGIATDTQYF,TGTGCCAGCAGCCCCGGAATTGCCACAGATACGCAGTATTTT
TRBD1,TRBV29-1,TRBJ2-7,-,CSATGASLYEQYF,TGCAGCGCAACAGGGGCGAGTTTGTACGAGCAGTACTTC
TRBD1,TRBV19,TRBJ2-2,-,CASSTRQGNGELFF,TGTGCCAGTAGTACCCGACAGGGGAACGGGGAGCTGTTTTTT
TRBD2,TRBV10-3,TRBJ2-7,-,CAISQEEAGGISEQYF,TGTGCCATCAGTCAGGAGGAAGCGGGAGGGATAAGCGAGCAGTACTTC
TRBD2,TRBV25-1,TRBJ2-7,-,CASSGAGPTYEQYF,TGTGCCAGCAGTGGAGCGGGACCCACCTACGAGCAGTACTTC
-,TRBV28,TRBJ1-2,-,CASSNPGEVKRGYTF,TGTGCCAGCAGTAACCCTGGGGAGGTAAAGAGAGGCTACACCTTC
-,TRBV9,TRBJ2-3,-,CASRARVGDTQYF,TGTGCCAGCAGAGCAAGGGTCGGAGATACGCAGTATTTT
-,TRBV5-6,TRBJ2-7,-,CASSWGTGTLSEQYF,TGTGCCAGCAGCTGGGGGACCGGTACCCTTTCCGAGCAGTACTTC
TRBD2,TRBV10-2,TRBJ2-1,-,CASSELLAGGNEQFF,TGCGCCAGCAGTGAGTTACTAGCGGGAGGAAATGAGCAGTTCTTC
TRBD2,TRBV27,TRBJ2-5,-,CASSPNGPSGQETQYF,TGTGCCAGCAGTCCAAACGGACCTAGCGGTCAAGAGACCCAGTACTTC
TRBD1,TRBV7-3,TRBJ2-7,-,CASSLSGTGVTYEQYF,TGTGCCAGCAGCTTGAGCGGGACAGGGGTAACCTACGAGCAGTACTTC
-,TRBV19,TRBJ2-7,-,CASSMSGPSSYEQYF,TGTGCCAGTAGTATGTCCGGCCCTAGCTCCTACGAGCAGTACTTC
-,TRBV19,TRBJ2-1,-,CASSIGYNEQFF,TGTGCCAGTAGTATAGGATACAATGAGCAGTTCTTC
-,TRBV9,TRBJ2-5,many,CASSVGGGVGQETQYF,TGTGCCAGCAGCGTAGGGGGTGGGGTAGGCCAAGAGACCCAGTACTTC
TRBD2,TRBV19,TRBJ2-1,-,CASSSASGGQSYNEQFF,TGTGCCAGTAGTTCGGCTAGCGGGGGTCAATCCTACAATGAGCAGTTCTTC
-,TRBV18,TRBJ2-2,-,CASSPGQRTGELFF,TGTGCCAGCTCACCCGGACAACGCACCGGGGAGCTGTTTTTT
-,TRBV9,TRBJ1-2,-,CASSSGAGGYTF,TGTGCCAGCAGTTCAGGGGCGGGTGGCTACACCTTC
-,TRBV5-6,TRBJ2-7,-,CASSAGPSYEQYF,TGTGCCAGCAGCGCGGGACCCAGCTACGAGCAGTACTTC
-,TRBV7-9,TRBJ1-1,-,CASSRGDTEAFF,TGTGCCAGCAGTCGGGGAGACACTGAAGCTTTCTTT
-,TRBV4-1,TRBJ2-7,few,CASSQEEGYEQYF,TGCGCCAGCAGCCAAGAGGAGGGCTACGAGCAGTACTTC
-,TRBV5-4,TRBJ1-4,-,CASSPGQELNEKLFF,TGTGCCAGCAGCCCCGGACAAGAACTTAATGAAAAACTGTTTTTT
TRBD1,TRBV7-9,TRBJ2-1,-,CASSLGTGVDFQFF,TGTGCCAGCAGCTTAGGGACAGGGGTTGATTTTCAGTTCTTC
-,TRBV7-8,TRBJ2-2,-,CASSLATGSNTGELFF,TGTGCCAGCAGCTTAGCGACGGGGTCGAACACCGGGGAGCTGTTTTTT
-,TRBV21-1,TRBJ2-7,-,CASVTGFYEQYF,TGTGCCAGCGTGACAGGCTTCTACGAGCAGTACTTC
-,TRBV2,TRBJ1-1,-,CASSPAFF,TGTGCCAGTTCCCCAGCTTTCTTT
TRBD2,TRBV11-2,TRBJ2-2,-,CASSAGALAGTGELFF,TGTGCCAGCAGCGCGGGGGCCCTAGCGGGGACCGGGGAGCTGTTTTTT
-,TRBV4-1,TRBJ1-3,-,CASSPAPRVSGNTIYF,TGCGCCAGCAGCCCGGCCCCCAGGGTATCTGGAAACACCATATATTTT
TRBD2,TRBV19,TRBJ2-7,once,CASSIGAGGVYEQYF,TGTGCCAGTAGTATTGGAGCGGGAGGGGTTTACGAGCAGTACTTC
-,TRBV9,TRBJ2-1,-,CASSVALSGNEQFF,TGTGCCAGCAGCGTAGCCCTCTCCGGCAATGAGCAGTTCTTC
-,TRBV2,TRBJ2-1,-,CASDLDEQFF,TGTGCCAGCGATCTAGATGAGCAGTTCTTC
-,TRBV2,TRBJ2-1,-,CASSEGGSLFLEQFF,TGTGCCAGCAGTGAAGGGGGATCGCTCTTTCTTGAGCAGTTCTTC
-,TRBV7-9,TRBJ2-5,-,CASRQEGLSETQYF,TGTGCCAGCAGACAAGAGGGCTTGTCAGAGACCCAGTACTTC